Following are 28 T cell receptor beta chains from one sample sequenced in a study of shared clonotypes between healthy human individuals. Assay used: immunoSEQ multiplex PCR; TCRdb lists only in-frame clones, some missing. The repertoire holds 2 million or so clones, with 95% as singletons. Sequences were obtained from naive CD4+ T cells sorted from blood. Subset denoted: CD45RA+ positively selected. These receptor sequences come from a man younger than 35 in good health.

The chain couples TRBV6-5 to TRBJ2-3, with TRBD1 matching 10 bases. Germline-derived CDR1 and CDR2 are MNHEY and SVGAGI. CDR3 length: 15 amino acids. Trimming removed 6 bases from V and 3 bases from J; junction bases left unmatched: 6. The CDR3: CASSDRGPWTDTQYF. DNA of the CDR3: TGTGCCAGCAGCGACAGGGGGCCTTGGACAGATACGCAGTATTTT.

This chain links TRBV5-1 with TRBJ2-5; 7 positions match TRBD2. V shed 3 bases, J shed 5 bases, and the junction held 10 bases outside the gene matches. Germline CDR1 reads SGHRS; CDR2 reads YFSETQ. This CDR3 contains 15 residues. The CDR3 DNA follows: TGCGCCAGCAGCTCTACCACTAGGGAGGGGGAGACCCAGTACTTC. Translation gives CASSSTTREGETQYF.

The chain is built from TRBV5-1 and TRBJ1-4, with 11 bases matching TRBD1. V lost 0 bases to trimming and J lost 7 bases; unmatched junction nucleotides: 2. Germline-derived CDR1 and CDR2 are SGHRS and YFSETQ. There are 15 residues in the CDR3. CDR3 protein: CASSLGGTGGEKLFF. The CDR3 bases are TGCGCCAGCAGCTTGGGCGGGACAGGGGGTGAAAAACTGTTTTTT.

The chain combines TRBV5-4 with TRBJ2-5; 10 positions agree with TRBD1. V lost 4 bases and J lost 2; bases outside the gene matches: 8. Germline assignment: CDR1 SGHNT and CDR2 YYREEE (reference sequence). CDR3 length equals 16 residues. The CDR3 DNA reads TGTGCCAGCAGCAAACCGGGACAGGGGTTACAAGAGACCCAGTACTTC. Translating gives CASSKPGQGLQETQYF.

The chain recombines TRBV4-1 with TRBJ1-4; 10 nucleotides agree with TRBD1. Germline V gene lookup returns CDR1 MGHRA and CDR2 YSYEKL. V shed 4 bases, J shed 8 bases, and the junction held 10 bases outside the gene matches. The CDR3 length is 16 residues. Written as DNA, the CDR3 is TGCGCCAGCAGCCCCAGACAGGGGGCTTTAGGCGAAAAACTGTTTTTT. It is translated as CASSPRQGALGEKLFF.

This rearrangement joins TRBV29-1 to TRBJ1-6; a weak D match, TRBD1 (6 bases). V dropped 8 bases and J dropped 6 bases, with 23 bases sitting between them. The CDR3 is made up of 16 amino acids. CDR1 is SQVTM, CDR2 ANQGSEA, per germline. CDR3 DNA: TGCAGCACCGCGCAACCGGGACAAGGAGTTAATTCACCCCTCCACTTT. It codes for CSTAQPGQGVNSPLHF.

The gene calls are TRBV5-1 and TRBJ1-3; no clear D. The CDR3 is made up of 16 amino acids. The V end was cut by 0 bases, the J end by 2 bases, with 12 bases between. The V gene's germline CDR1 is SGHRS and CDR2 YFSETQ. The CDR3 nucleotides read TGCGCCAGCAGCTTGGGGACCGTCACCACTGGAAACACCATATATTTT. Translated, it gives CASSLGTVTTGNTIYF.

This chain uses TRBV28 with TRBJ1-1, with D unclear. The CDR3 sequence is 10 residues long. CDR1 is MDHEN and CDR2 is SYDVKM in the germline V gene. The ends were cut back, 2 bases at V and 7 bases at J, with 2 bases in the middle. CDR3 sequence: CASSLGEAFF. CDR3 DNA sequence: TGTGCCAGCAGTTTAGGTGAAGCTTTCTTT.

About this clone: Different DNA sequences within this sample yield the same CDR3. CDR3: CASSLAGATNEKLFF. The CDR3 DNA sequence: TGTGCCAGCAGCTTAGCAGGGGCCACTAATGAAAAACTGTTTTTT. The rearrangement links TRBV7-9 to TRBJ1-4; a weak D match, TRBD1 (5 bases). This CDR3 contains 15 residues. V was pared by 0 bases and J by 2 bases, with 7 bases between. In germline, CDR1 is SEHNR, CDR2 FQNEAQ (reference sequence).

This clone has only one observation. A much larger clone sits a single nucleotide away, making a read error possible. This specimen includes other DNA sequences encoding the same CDR3. V and J are TRBV4-3 and TRBJ1-6; D not certain. Germline V gene sequence: CDR1 LGHNA, CDR2 YSLEER. The CDR3 spans 13 residues. CDR3 amino acids: CASSQAGNSPLHF. The CDR3 DNA reads as TGCGCCAGCAGCCAAGCCGGGAATTCACCCCTTCACTTT.

This sequence joins TRBV7-8 and TRBJ2-1; 7 bases line up with TRBD2. The CDR3 has 16 amino acids. Trimming removed 2 bases from V and 4 bases from J; junction bases left unmatched: 8. Germline V lookup: CDR1 SGHVS, CDR2 FQNEAQ. Here the CDR3 DNA reads TGTGCCAGCAGCTTATTCGGGCTAGCGGCTTACAATGAGCAGTTCTTC. Protein product: CASSLFGLAAYNEQFF.

This chain connects TRBV7-8 to TRBJ2-7; 7 nucleotides line up with TRBD1. Germline trimming cut 3 bases from V and 2 bases from J; bases unmatched to any gene: 16. CDR3 length equals 18 residues. CDR1 is SGHVS and CDR2 is FQNEAQ in the germline V gene. The CDR3 DNA follows: TGTGCCAGCAGCTTCCCGGTTTTGACAGGGAGTCGCGCCTACGAGCAGTACTTC. Its translation is CASSFPVLTGSRAYEQYF.

The chain is built from TRBV7-9 and TRBJ2-7; perhaps TRBD2 as D (5 bases). The ends were cut back, 2 bases at V and 3 bases at J, with 14 bases in the middle. Germline assignment: CDR1 SEHNR and CDR2 FQNEAQ (reference sequence). The CDR3 runs to 15 residues. The CDR3 coding sequence is TGTGCCAGCAGCTTACAAGCTCTTGCGGGCTACGAGCAGTACTTC. This sequence encodes CASSLQALAGYEQYF.

The chain employs TRBV6-6 and TRBJ1-3, with 7 bases identical to TRBD1. Germline CDR1 MNHNY, CDR2 SVGAGI (reference sequence). There are 13 residues in the CDR3. Trimming at V came to 5 bases and at J to 2 bases, leaving 0 bases not matched to a gene. The DNA of the CDR3 is TGTGCCAGCAGTGGGACAGCTGGAAACACCATATATTTT. Its translation: CASSGTAGNTIYF.

The table lists this clone with a count of one. The chain links TRBV6-5 to TRBJ2-1; 12 bases align to TRBD2. The germline V gene has CDR1 MNHEY and CDR2 SVGAGI. The CDR3 spans 15 residues. V was pared by 2 bases and J by 8 bases, with 4 bases of the junction left unmatched. The chain's CDR3 is CASSYPSGRAYEQFF. DNA for the CDR3: TGTGCCAGCAGTTACCCTAGCGGGAGGGCCTATGAGCAGTTCTTC.

This chain uses TRBV29-1 with TRBJ2-1, with 7 bases fitting TRBD1. CDR1 SQVTM and CDR2 ANQGSEA come from the germline V gene. V lost 3 bases, J lost 10 bases, and 9 bases stayed unmatched. The length of the CDR3 is 13 residues. CDR3 in DNA: TGCAGCGTTGACAGGGGGACCTCAGGGGAGCAGTTCTTC. This encodes CSVDRGTSGEQFF.

The gene calls are TRBV4-1 and TRBJ2-7, with 7 bases matching TRBD1. Germline values: CDR1 MGHRA, CDR2 YSYEKL. This CDR3 contains 13 residues. After removal of 1 base from V and 5 bases from J, the junction contained 2 bases not matched to a gene. The CDR3 sequence: CASSQVDRDEQYF. The CDR3 bases are TGCGCCAGCAGCCAAGTAGACAGGGACGAGCAGTACTTC.

As regards this clone: The identical CDR3 is also encoded by other nucleotide sequences in the sample. The rearrangement uses TRBV5-4 and TRBJ2-3; TRBD2 is a possible D gene (6 bases). Germline V lookup: CDR1 SGHNT, CDR2 YYREEE (reference sequence). This CDR3 comprises 15 residues. V lost 4 bases and J 1 base, leaving 13 bases between the germline ends. CDR3 in amino acids: CASSPDGGGTDTQYF. CDR3 sequence (DNA): TGTGCCAGCAGCCCTGACGGAGGGGGCACAGATACGCAGTATTTT.

The chain combines TRBV5-1 with TRBJ1-4, with TRBD1 as a possible D gene (5 bases). Deletions cut 7 bases from V and 7 bases from J, with 17 bases between. This CDR3 is built from 14 residues. Germline-derived CDR1 and CDR2 are SGHRS and YFSETQ. The CDR3 DNA sequence: TGCGCCAGCTCCCTCGGGGGGTTTGGTGAAAAACTGTTTTTT. It yields the protein CASSLGGFGEKLFF.

The rearrangement links TRBV28 to TRBJ2-7; tentatively, D is TRBD2 (6 bases). The CDR3 has 14 residues. Germline values: CDR1 MDHEN, CDR2 SYDVKM. V was cut by 6 bases and J by 6 bases, with 18 bases left in between. The chain's CDR3 is CASSPGRQFPEQYF. The CDR3 DNA reads as TGTGCCAGCAGCCCCGGGAGACAGTTCCCCGAGCAGTACTTC.

This chain connects TRBV10-3 to TRBJ1-2; weak D call: TRBD1 (5 bases). Germline V gene sequence: CDR1 ENHRY, CDR2 SYGVKD. The CDR3 contains 15 residues. With 2 bases removed from V and 1 base from J, the gap between germline ends came to 11 bases. The CDR3 DNA reads TGTGCCATCAGTGAGAGCAGGGATCGTAACTATGGCTACACCTTC. This sequence encodes CAISESRDRNYGYTF.

This clone appeared once. V is TRBV28 and J is TRBJ2-7, with TRBD1 as a possible D gene (5 bases). The CDR3 is 13 residues long. Deletions cut 3 bases from V and 2 bases from J, with 8 bases between. Per the germline V gene, CDR1 is MDHEN and CDR2 is SYDVKM. CDR3 DNA sequence: TGTGCCAGCAGTTTCGACAGAGCCTACGAGCAGTACTTC. Translation gives CASSFDRAYEQYF.

The chain employs TRBV4-1 and TRBJ1-1; 7 bases match TRBD1. CDR1 is MGHRA, CDR2 YSYEKL, per germline. The ends lost 1 base at V and 5 bases at J; junction bases unmatched: 7. CDR3 length equals 15 residues. The CDR3, as DNA: TGCGCCAGCAGCCAAGCCAGTGAGGGGGCTACTGAAGCTTTCTTT. It translates to CASSQASEGATEAFF.

The rearrangement joins TRBV27 to TRBJ2-1, with D perhaps TRBD2 (5 bases). This CDR3 has 16 amino acids. V was shortened by 6 bases and J by 0 bases, with 15 bases between the two germline ends. Germline V gene data show CDR1 as MNHEY and CDR2 as SMNVEV (reference sequence). CDR3 protein: CASSRSYSVSYNEQFF. CDR3 sequence (DNA): TGTGCCAGCAGCCGCTCTTATAGCGTCTCCTACAATGAGCAGTTCTTC.

The V gene is TRBV27, the J gene TRBJ1-4; D may be TRBD1 (5 bases). CDR1 is MNHEY, CDR2 SMNVEV, per germline (reference sequence). The CDR3 loop spans 16 amino acids. V was shortened by 2 bases and J by 0 bases, with 10 bases between the two germline ends. CDR3 in amino acids: CASSLNPTATNEKLFF. Written as DNA, the CDR3 is TGTGCCAGCAGTTTAAACCCGACAGCAACTAATGAAAAACTGTTTTTT.

J is TRBJ2-7 and V is TRBV12-5; D remains unclear. The V gene's germline CDR1 is LGHNT and CDR2 FRNRAP. The CDR3 covers 12 residues. The V gene lost 1 base and the J gene lost 3 bases, with 4 bases spanning the gap. The CDR3 sequence: CASGLDFYEQYF. CDR3 nucleotides: TGTGCTAGTGGTTTGGACTTCTACGAGCAGTACTTC.

V and J are TRBV28 and TRBJ2-5, with 9 bases lining up with TRBD1. CDR1 MDHEN and CDR2 SYDVKM come from the germline V gene. This CDR3 comprises 15 residues. Trimming cost V 6 bases and J 6 bases; bases outside gene matches: 11. The CDR3 DNA follows: TGTGCCAGCAGCTCTTCCGGGACAGGGACGAAGACCCAGTACTTC. Encoded protein: CASSSSGTGTKTQYF.

The rearrangement joins TRBV5-1 to TRBJ2-7, with D uncertain. Germline V gene data show CDR1 as SGHRS and CDR2 as YFSETQ. V lost 0 bases to trimming and J lost 7 bases, with 11 bases between them. This CDR3 comprises 13 residues. CDR3 region: CASSLANTGEQYF. CDR3 DNA: TGCGCCAGCAGCTTGGCCAACACTGGTGAGCAGTACTTC.